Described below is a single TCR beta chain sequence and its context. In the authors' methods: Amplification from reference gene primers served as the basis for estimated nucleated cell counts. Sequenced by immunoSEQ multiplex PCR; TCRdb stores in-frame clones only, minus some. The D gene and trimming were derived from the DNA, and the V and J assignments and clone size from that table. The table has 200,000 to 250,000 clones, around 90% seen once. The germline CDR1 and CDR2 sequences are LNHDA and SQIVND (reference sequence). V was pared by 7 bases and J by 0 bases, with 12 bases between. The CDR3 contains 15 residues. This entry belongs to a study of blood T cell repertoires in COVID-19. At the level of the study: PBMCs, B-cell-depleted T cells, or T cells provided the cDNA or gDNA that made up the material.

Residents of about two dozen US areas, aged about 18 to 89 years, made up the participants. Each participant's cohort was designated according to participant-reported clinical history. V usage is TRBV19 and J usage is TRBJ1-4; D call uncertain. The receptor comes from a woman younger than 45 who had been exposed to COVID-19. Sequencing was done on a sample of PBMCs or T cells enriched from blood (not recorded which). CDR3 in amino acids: CASNPRGTTNEKLFF. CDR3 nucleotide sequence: TGTGCCAGTAACCCTAGAGGAACAACTAATGAAAAACTGTTTTTT.